The sequence of this T cell receptor beta chain was determined in a study of T cells expressing NK-cell markers (dated by TCRdb to 2019 to 2021). In terms of the full investigation: TCR beta-chain repertoires were profiled in sorted CD3+CD56+NKG2C+, CD3+CD56+NKG2C- and CD3+CD56-NKG2C+ T-cell subsets from eight donors. Among the eight sequenced donors, seven were HCMV-seropositive and one was HCMV-seronegative. The study sequenced eight donors, all healthy volunteers chosen at random: three men and five women. Illumina HiSeq 2000/2500, MiSeq or NextSeq was used to sequence libraries as 2 x 150 bp reads. Here is what the overall study found, with its caveats: Whether the expanded NKG2C-expressing T cell clones were specific for HCMV antigens remained unclear. Those dominant clonotypes were again the most abundant among CD3+CD56-NKG2C+ cells in a few donors, at roughly 28.3-65%. For 5 or 6 donors, the dominant CD3+CD56+NKG2C+ clonotypes were among the top 10 CD8+ clonotypes and accounted for roughly 1.0-8% of CD8+ T cells.

Taken from the germline V gene, the CDR1 and CDR2 loops are MDHEN and SYDVKM. The CDR3 contains 17 residues, cysteine and phenylalanine counted. No nucleotide data were recorded. Details on this clonotype: Its antigen is currently not known.

To determine HCMV serostatus, a commercial ELISA kit was used to detect HCMV-specific IgG in serum. Peripheral blood mononuclear cells were isolated from blood by Ficoll density gradient centrifugation. Sequencing was carried out with an Illumina HiSeq 2000. 5'RACE template switching, by which a universal primer site and unique molecular identifiers were added, was used to make TCR beta cDNA libraries. cDNA synthesis was primed from the TCR beta constant segment, followed by two successive PCR amplification steps. The published analysis was carried out like this. MIGEC was used to demultiplex reads and group reads by UMI, and MiTCR was used to assemble and quantify clonotypes. To exclude erroneous sequences, any TCR cDNA sequence not supported by at least two reads was discarded. The tcR package was used for downstream repertoire analysis, and clonotypes were matched across fractions by CDR3 nucleotide sequence plus V segment. Antigen specificity was annotated against VDJdb with VDJmatch, allowing one amino acid substitution in CDR3. TCRdb reprocessed the reads and provides one entry for every CDR3 protein sequence; no DNA is given. Here the V and J calls rest on TCRdb's processing, not on the authors' analysis. The sample's table covers about 260,000 distinct CDR3 sequences. The top ten clonotypes cover 4% to 5% of the sample.

The rearrangement combines TRBV28 with TRBJ1-5. Input material: blood T cells: a sorted CD56 or NKG2C T cell subset, CD4+ or CD8+ T cells, or bulk PBMC T cells (not recorded which). This TCR came from a woman between 18 and 70 years old in good health. This receptor has the CDR3 CASSSTFRGKGNQPQHF.